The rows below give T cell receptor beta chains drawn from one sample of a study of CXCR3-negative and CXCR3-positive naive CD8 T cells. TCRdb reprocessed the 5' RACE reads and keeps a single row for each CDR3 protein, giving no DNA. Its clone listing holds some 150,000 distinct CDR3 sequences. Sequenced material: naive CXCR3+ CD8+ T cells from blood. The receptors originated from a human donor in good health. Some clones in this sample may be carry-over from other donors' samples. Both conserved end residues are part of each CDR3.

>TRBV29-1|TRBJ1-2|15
CSVEDPLILGYGYTF
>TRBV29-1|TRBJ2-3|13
CSVLAGSTDTQYF
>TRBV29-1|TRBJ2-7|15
CRAAGIAFNSYEQYF
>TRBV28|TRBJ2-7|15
CASSRGAGLPYEQYF
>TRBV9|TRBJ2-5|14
CASSGDRDQETQYF
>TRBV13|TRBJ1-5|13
CASSSRRNQPQHF
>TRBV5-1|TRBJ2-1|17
CASSLGPTGTTYNEQFF
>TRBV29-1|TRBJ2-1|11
CSVEMGVEQFF
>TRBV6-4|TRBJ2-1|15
CASSDTGTGRNEQFF
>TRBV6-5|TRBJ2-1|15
CASSYFAGQNNEQFF
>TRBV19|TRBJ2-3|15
CASSDRDRSTDTQYF
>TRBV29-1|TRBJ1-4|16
CSVEAADPPSNEKLFF
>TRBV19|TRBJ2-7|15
CASSMGAGPSYEQYF
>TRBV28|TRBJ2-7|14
CASSFRHSAYEQYF
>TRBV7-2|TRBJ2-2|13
CASRSMGYGELFF
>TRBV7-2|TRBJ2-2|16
CASSQRTGGLGGELFF
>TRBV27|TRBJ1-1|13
CASSLQGPTEAFF
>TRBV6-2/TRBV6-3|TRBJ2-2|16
CASSYRAGGNTGELFF
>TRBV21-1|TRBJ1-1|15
CASSKVDQEDTEAFF
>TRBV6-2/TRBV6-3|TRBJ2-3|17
CASYDIQAGGLGDTQYF
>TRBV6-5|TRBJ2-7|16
CASSYSDSGGTYEQYF
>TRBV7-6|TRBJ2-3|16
CASSLLEGILLDTQYF
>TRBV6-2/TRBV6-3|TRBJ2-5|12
CASNGRRETQYF
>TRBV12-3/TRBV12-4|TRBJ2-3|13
CASSLGKADTQYF
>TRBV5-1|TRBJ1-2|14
CASSLDTTGYGYTF
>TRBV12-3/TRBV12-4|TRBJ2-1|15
CASISWRGSYNEQFF
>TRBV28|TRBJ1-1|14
CASSFAQGDTEAFF
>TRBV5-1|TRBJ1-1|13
CASSQPSGTEAFF
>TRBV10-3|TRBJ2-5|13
CAISDEPSGTQYF
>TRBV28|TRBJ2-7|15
CATLKRTGGTYEQYF
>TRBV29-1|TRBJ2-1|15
CSVQGGDHSYNEQFF
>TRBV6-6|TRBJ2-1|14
CASNLAGSYNEQFF
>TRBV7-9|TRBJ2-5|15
CASSYIWGEQETQYF
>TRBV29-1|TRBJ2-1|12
CSGFEAGHEQFF
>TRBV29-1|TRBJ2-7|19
CSVEKIRAPGTSDSYEQYF
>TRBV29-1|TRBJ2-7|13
CSVSGTGGYEQYF
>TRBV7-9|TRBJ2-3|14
CAIQPPGVGDTQYF
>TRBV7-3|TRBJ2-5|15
CASSLGGGYQETQYF
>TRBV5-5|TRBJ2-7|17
CASSPGASGGVSYEQYF
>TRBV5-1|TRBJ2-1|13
CASSLVVGPEQFF
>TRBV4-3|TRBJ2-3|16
CASSQDGTERTDTQYF
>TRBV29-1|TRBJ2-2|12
CSVDGQRGELFF
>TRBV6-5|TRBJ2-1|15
CASSSLARGNNEQFF
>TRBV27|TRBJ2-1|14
CASRTLTGSGEQFF
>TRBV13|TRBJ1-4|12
CASTRPGEKLFF
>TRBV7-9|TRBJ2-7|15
CASIRGREGSYEQYF
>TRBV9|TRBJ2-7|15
CASSVTGTGGDEQYF
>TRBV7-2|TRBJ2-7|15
CASSLTSGETYEQYF